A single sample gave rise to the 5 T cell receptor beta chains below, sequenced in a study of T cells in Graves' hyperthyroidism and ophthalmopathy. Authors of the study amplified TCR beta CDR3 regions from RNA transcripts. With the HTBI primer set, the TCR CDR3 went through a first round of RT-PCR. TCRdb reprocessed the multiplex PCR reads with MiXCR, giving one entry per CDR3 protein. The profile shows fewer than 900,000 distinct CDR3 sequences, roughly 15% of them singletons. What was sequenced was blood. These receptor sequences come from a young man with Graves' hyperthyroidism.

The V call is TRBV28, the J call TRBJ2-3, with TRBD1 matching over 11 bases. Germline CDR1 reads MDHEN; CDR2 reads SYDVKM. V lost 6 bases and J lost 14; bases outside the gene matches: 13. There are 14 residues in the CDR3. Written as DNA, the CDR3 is TGTGCCAGCAGCTACGGACAGGGGGCCCCCTATCCGTATTTT. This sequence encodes CASSYGQGAPYPYF.

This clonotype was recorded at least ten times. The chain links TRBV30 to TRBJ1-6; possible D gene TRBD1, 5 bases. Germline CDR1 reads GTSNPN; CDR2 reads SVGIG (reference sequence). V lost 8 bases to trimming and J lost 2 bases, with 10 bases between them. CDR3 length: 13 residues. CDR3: CAGAAAYNSPLHF. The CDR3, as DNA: TGTGCCGGGGCGGCAGCCTATAATTCACCCCTCCACTTT.

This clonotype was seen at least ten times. This chain's CDR3 is CASSPGKTVGTQYF. CDR3 DNA sequence: TGTGCCAGCAGCCCGGGCAAGACGGTAGGGACCCAGTACTTC. This chain connects TRBV7-2 to TRBJ2-5; no clear D. The germline CDR1 and CDR2 sequences are SGHTA and FQGNSA. Trimming removed 5 bases at V and 7 bases at J, with 17 bases between. CDR3 length: 14 amino acids.

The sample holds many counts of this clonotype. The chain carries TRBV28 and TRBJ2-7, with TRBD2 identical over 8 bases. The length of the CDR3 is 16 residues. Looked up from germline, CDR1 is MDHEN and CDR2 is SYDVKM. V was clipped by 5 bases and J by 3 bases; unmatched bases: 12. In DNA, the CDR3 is TGTGCCAGCAGTCCGATGGCTCTAGCGGGCGACTACGAGCAGTACTTC. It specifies CASSPMALAGDYEQYF.

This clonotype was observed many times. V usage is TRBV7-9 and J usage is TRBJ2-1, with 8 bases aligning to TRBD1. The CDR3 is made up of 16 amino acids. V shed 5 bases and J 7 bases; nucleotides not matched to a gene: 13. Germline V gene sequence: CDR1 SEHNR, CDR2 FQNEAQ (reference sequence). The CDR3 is CASSPLPTGEMNEQFF. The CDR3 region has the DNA TGTGCCAGCAGCCCCCTCCCGACAGGGGAGATGAATGAGCAGTTCTTC.